This T cell receptor beta chain was recorded in a study of blood T cells in healthy people across ages. Points from the study as a whole: Diversity estimates from one million T cells were considered underestimates.

Combining a sample-barcoded 5' primer with a J-beta primer mix, a second PCR ran for roughly 7 to 12 cycles. TCRdb called the 5' RACE reads again in MiXCR, with one record for every CDR3 protein. Counted here are around 850,000 distinct CDR3 sequences, about 34% occurring once; the ten biggest clones make up around 13%. For this clonotype: Its cognate antigen is unknown. A junction end diverges from the germline sequence, so it may reflect a read error.

The CDR3 runs to 16 residues. Germline values: CDR1 SGHTA, CDR2 FQGNSA. The source material was blood. This sequence was found in a man aged 18 to 29 in good health. The V and J genes are TRBV7-2 and TRBJ2-1; 9 bases align to TRBD1. CDR3 protein: CAGSLGQGKTYNEQFF. As DNA, the CDR3 is TGTGCCGGCAGCTTAGGACAGGGGAAAACCTACAATGAGCAGTTCTTC.